This T cell receptor (beta chain) comes out of a study of OX40 agonist ivuxolimab in advanced cancers. On this clone itself: Antigen: not known.

The study's findings and limits: At 0.1 to 3.0 mg/kg and by week 6, CD4+ and CD8+ T cells in the blood had expanded clonally. In general, CD8+ T cells held more expanded clones than CD4+ did, on average.

TCRdb's copy holds only in-frame clones and misses some; the assay was immunoSEQ multiplex PCR. The sample yields fewer than 40,000 clones, over 60% seen once. CDR1 is PRHDT and CDR2 is FYEKMQ in the germline V gene (reference sequence). The CDR3 contains 15 residues. V lost 3 bases, J lost 2 bases, and 10 bases lay in between. V and J are TRBV13 and TRBJ2-2; D perhaps matches TRBD1 (6 bases). This specimen consisted of CD4+ or CD8+ T cells sorted from blood, obtained in a trial of the OX40 agonist ivuxolimab. The TCR was taken from an adult with an advanced solid tumor such as melanoma, head and neck, liver or kidney cancer. Here the CDR3 reads CASSFGQRNTGELFF. The DNA for the CDR3 is TGTGCCAGCAGCTTCGGACAGAGAAACACCGGGGAGCTGTTTTTT.